Each of the 29 T cell receptor beta chains below was sequenced from the same sample in a study of shared clonotypes between healthy human individuals (dated by TCRdb to about 2020). The library relied on the immunoSEQ multiplex PCR assay. TCRdb took over this immuneACCESS table, retaining in-frame rearrangements with V and J assigned. Such tables are incomplete; in checked studies, under half of the missing clones stem from an unresolved V gene, and the remainder is unexplained. The sample table contains roughly 2.4 million clones; only one count was recorded for about 94% of them. Roughly 0.13% of the sample is in the top ten clones. Input material: naive CD4+ T cells sorted from blood. In light of the paper, this sample's cell subset or site label describes: CD45RA+ positively selected. The source is a man between 18 and 35 years old in good health.

J is TRBJ1-6 and V is TRBV7-2; TRBD1 matches 8 bases. Germline CDR1 is SGHTA and CDR2 is FQGNSA. This CDR3 has 16 residues. With V trimmed by 10 bases and J by 0 bases, 8 bases remained unmatched. The chain's CDR3 is CATKRQGNSYNSPLHF. CDR3 coding DNA: TGTGCCACCAAACGACAGGGGAACTCCTATAATTCACCCCTCCACTTT.

This chain uses TRBV6-5 with TRBJ2-7; the D gene is possibly TRBD1 (6 bases). The CDR3 covers 15 residues. Trimming stripped 0 bases from V and 5 bases from J, with 14 bases between. CDR1 and CDR2 from the germline V gene are MNHEY and SVGAGI. The CDR3 coding sequence is TGTGCCAGCAGTTACTCCCGTCAGGGGTGGAACGAGCAGTACTTC. It yields the protein CASSYSRQGWNEQYF.

V and J are TRBV7-9 and TRBJ1-5; D perhaps matches TRBD1 (5 bases). The CDR3 is made up of 14 amino acids. Germline V gives CDR1 SEHNR, CDR2 FQNEAQ (reference sequence). V shed 2 bases and J shed 3 bases, with 8 bases lying between them. The CDR3 DNA follows: TGTGCCAGCAGCTTACTGACAGCCAATCAGCCCCAGCATTTT. This gives the protein CASSLLTANQPQHF.

The chain is built from TRBV30 and TRBJ2-5; D call uncertain. The CDR3 consists of 13 residues. Germline V lookup: CDR1 GTSNPN, CDR2 SVGIG (reference sequence). The germline V and J ends were trimmed by 0 bases and 3 bases, with 8 bases remaining between them. CDR3 in amino acids: CAWSVGQEETQYF. CDR3 DNA: TGTGCCTGGAGTGTCGGTCAGGAAGAGACCCAGTACTTC.

The genes are TRBV18 and TRBJ1-2; maybe TRBD1 (6 bases). Deletions cut 1 base from V and 4 bases from J, with 13 bases between. Germline CDR1 reads KGHSH; CDR2 reads LQKENI. CDR3 length: 15 amino acids. Written as DNA, the CDR3 is TGTGCCAGCTCACCACGGGCAGGGGAAGGCTATGGCTACACCTTC. Translation gives CASSPRAGEGYGYTF.

The CDR3 DNA follows: TGTGCCAGCAGCCAAGAAAGCGGGACTCCCCAGTACTTC. The encoded protein is CASSQESGTPQYF. The chain couples TRBV14 to TRBJ2-7, with 7 bases lining up with TRBD2. The trim removed 0 bases at V and 10 bases at J, leaving 6 bases unmatched. CDR3 length: 13 amino acids. Germline CDR1 reads SGHDN; CDR2 reads FVKESK.

The chain links TRBV30 to TRBJ1-3; D call uncertain. Germline V gene sequence: CDR1 GTSNPN, CDR2 SVGIG (reference sequence). V lost 1 base to trimming and J lost 1 base, with 5 bases between them. The CDR3 spans 13 residues. The CDR3 here is CAWSDQSGNTIYF. CDR3 DNA: TGTGCCTGGAGTGACCAGTCTGGAAACACCATATATTTT.

The chain combines TRBV25-1 with TRBJ2-2; 8 bases match TRBD2. Germline loops: CDR1 MGHDK, CDR2 SYGVNS. After removal of 9 bases from V and 3 bases from J, the junction contained 3 bases not matched to a gene. CDR3 length equals 13 residues. In DNA form, the CDR3 reads TGTGCCAGTAGACTAGCGCACACCGGGGAGCTGTTTTTT. Residues: CASRLAHTGELFF.

The J gene is TRBJ2-1, the V gene TRBV18, with D unresolved. The CDR3 loop spans 14 amino acids. CDR1 and CDR2 from the germline V gene are KGHSH and LQKENI. Trimming pared 1 base from V and 8 bases from J, leaving 12 bases between. Here the CDR3 DNA reads TGTGCCAGCTCACCACTGGGCGTCCAGGATGAGCAGTTCTTC. It yields the protein CASSPLGVQDEQFF.

This sequence joins TRBV11-3 and TRBJ2-1, with D perhaps being TRBD1 or TRBD2 (6 bases each). Per germline, CDR1 SGHNT and CDR2 YENEEA. V lost 2 bases to trimming and J lost 9 bases, with 17 bases between them. There are 15 residues in the CDR3. The CDR3 coding sequence is TGTGCCAGCAGCTTAAATTTTATAGGGGGGTCTGAGCAGTTCTTC. It yields the protein CASSLNFIGGSEQFF.

The V call is TRBV29-1, the J call TRBJ1-4; D remains ambiguous. The germline gives CDR1 SQVTM, CDR2 ANQGSEA. The length of the CDR3 is 11 residues. V lost 3 bases to trimming and J lost 4 bases, with 3 bases between them. The CDR3 loop reads CSVDDNEKLFF. In DNA form, the CDR3 reads TGCAGCGTTGACGATAATGAAAAACTGTTTTTT.

Regarding this clone: Different DNA sequences within this sample yield the same CDR3. This chain links TRBV25-1 with TRBJ2-5; TRBD2 aligns across 11 bases. The CDR3 loop spans 14 amino acids. The V gene's germline CDR1 is MGHDK and CDR2 SYGVNS. J gave up 4 bases and V 3 bases, and 1 base lay outside the gene matches. In DNA, the CDR3 is TGTGCCAGCAGTGACCTAGCGGGGGGAGAGACCCAGTACTTC. This translates into CASSDLAGGETQYF.

Details on this clone: The same CDR3 can be traced to other DNA sequences in this sample. V is TRBV18 and J is TRBJ2-5; a possible D gene is TRBD1 (5 bases). CDR1 is KGHSH, CDR2 LQKENI, per germline. The ends were cut back, 2 bases at V and 2 bases at J, with 9 bases in the middle. The CDR3 runs to 14 residues. The CDR3 reads CASSPRTTQETQYF. CDR3 DNA: TGTGCCAGCTCACCAAGGACAACTCAAGAGACCCAGTACTTC.

V usage is TRBV18 and J usage is TRBJ1-2; 7 bases agree with TRBD1. J lost 2 bases, V lost 6 bases, and 6 bases had no gene match. The CDR3 is 14 residues long. Germline CDR1 and CDR2: KGHSH and LQKENI. The CDR3 loop reads CASSQQGVNYGYTF. CDR3 coding DNA: TGTGCCAGCTCTCAGCAGGGGGTAAACTATGGCTACACCTTC.

The chain employs TRBV4-1 and TRBJ2-3; weak D call: TRBD2 (5 bases). Germline-derived CDR1 and CDR2 are MGHRA and YSYEKL. The CDR3 is made up of 16 amino acids. Deletions cut 0 bases from V and 2 bases from J, with 12 bases between. The CDR3 DNA sequence: TGCGCCAGCAGCCAAGATGTCCTAGCCTTCACAGATACGCAGTATTTT. The encoded protein is CASSQDVLAFTDTQYF.

The V call is TRBV7-9, the J call TRBJ1-2, with D unresolved. This CDR3 has 16 residues. The V end lost 3 bases, the J end lost 4 bases, and 18 bases lay between the germline ends. Germline lookup yields CDR1 SEHNR and CDR2 FQNEAQ (reference sequence). The CDR3 bases are TGTGCCAGCAGCTTTTTACTGGGGAGCTTGGTCTATGGCTACACCTTC. Its translation is CASSFLLGSLVYGYTF.

The genes are TRBV30 and TRBJ1-3, with a tentative D call TRBD1 (5 bases). CDR3 size: 15 residues. Trimming took 2 bases from V and 0 from J, leaving 11 bases between them. The germline V gene encodes CDR1 GTSNPN and CDR2 SVGIG (reference sequence). CDR3 protein: CAWSSRQSSGNTIYF. As DNA, the CDR3 is TGTGCCTGGAGTTCAAGACAGAGCTCTGGAAACACCATATATTTT.

The chain couples TRBV19 to TRBJ2-2; D call uncertain. Germline CDR1 and CDR2: LNHDA and SQIVND (reference sequence). CDR3 size: 14 residues. V shed 10 bases and J shed 4 bases, with 16 bases lying between them. CDR3 in amino acids: CATRKDPSTGELFF. In nucleotides, the CDR3 is TGTGCCACTCGGAAGGACCCGAGCACCGGGGAGCTGTTTTTT.

The chain carries TRBV9 and TRBJ2-7, with a possible D match to TRBD1 (6 bases). V lost 3 bases and J lost 12, with 13 bases in between. The CDR3 length is 11 residues. Germline-derived CDR1 and CDR2 are SGDLS and YYNGEE. The CDR3 DNA is TGTGCCAGCAGCGCTTCAGGGGAGAGGTACTTC. Amino acid sequence: CASSASGERYF.

The chain carries TRBV6-1 and TRBJ1-5; 7 bases agree with TRBD1. V gave up 6 bases and J gave up 4 bases; unmatched junction bases: 9. Germline V gene lookup returns CDR1 MNHNS and CDR2 SASEGT. This CDR3 comprises 15 residues. CDR3 loop: CASRVDRVGNQPQHF. The CDR3 DNA follows: TGTGCCAGCAGGGTAGACAGGGTGGGGAATCAGCCCCAGCATTTT.

The rearrangement uses TRBV11-2 and TRBJ1-2; a possible D gene is TRBD1 (6 bases). Germline V gives CDR1 SGHAT, CDR2 FQNNGV. The CDR3 spans 14 residues. V lost 1 base to trimming and J lost 4 bases, with 10 bases between them. CDR3 bases: TGTGCCAGCAGCTTAGCGGGGGGCACCTATGGCTACACCTTC. Protein: CASSLAGGTYGYTF.

This clone showed up just once. J is TRBJ1-2 and V is TRBV5-1; tentatively, D is TRBD1 (6 bases). V shed 9 bases and J shed 8 bases, with 17 bases lying between them. This CDR3 spans 12 amino acids. The V gene's germline CDR1 is SGHRS and CDR2 YFSETQ. The CDR3 spells CATRTDFGGYTF. CDR3 in DNA: TGCGCCACCAGGACAGACTTCGGGGGCTACACCTTC.

This chain links TRBV30 with TRBJ1-1; D is unclear. Trimming stripped 5 bases from V and 1 base from J, with 8 bases between. The CDR3 extends over 12 amino acids. CDR1 GTSNPN and CDR2 SVGIG come from the germline V gene (reference sequence). CDR3 nucleotides: TGTGCCTGGGGGGAGACGAACACTGAAGCTTTCTTT. Translated: CAWGETNTEAFF.

This clone showed up just once. The V and J genes are TRBV9 and TRBJ1-6, with D perhaps TRBD1 (6 bases). Germline V gene sequence: CDR1 SGDLS, CDR2 YYNGEE. The CDR3 loop spans 15 amino acids. Trimming pared 7 bases from V and 6 bases from J, leaving 17 bases between. The CDR3 is CASALGAEPNSPLHF. In DNA, the CDR3 is TGTGCCAGCGCCTTGGGGGCGGAACCTAATTCACCCCTCCACTTT.

The chain combines TRBV29-1 with TRBJ1-1, with a tentative D call TRBD1 (6 bases). V was cut by 3 bases and J by 4 bases, with 12 bases left in between. This CDR3 comprises 13 residues. The germline gives CDR1 SQVTM, CDR2 ANQGSEA. DNA for the CDR3: TGCAGCGTTGACCCGGGGGGGGCCACTGAAGCTTTCTTT. It codes for CSVDPGGATEAFF.

Concerning this clone itself: Other DNA sequences of this sample code for an identical CDR3. V is TRBV7-9 and J is TRBJ1-4; TRBD1 matches 7 bases. Trimming at V came to 5 bases and at J to 1 base, leaving 4 bases not matched to a gene. The CDR3 runs 15 residues. Germline V gives CDR1 SEHNR, CDR2 FQNEAQ (reference sequence). DNA of the CDR3: TGTGCCAGCAGCCCGCCAGGGGGAACTAATGAAAAACTGTTTTTT. Translation: CASSPPGGTNEKLFF.

The V gene is TRBV6-5, the J gene TRBJ1-4; possible D gene TRBD1, 5 bases. CDR3 length equals 16 residues. Per germline, CDR1 MNHEY and CDR2 SVGAGI. Deletions cut 0 bases from V and 8 bases from J, with 16 bases between. The CDR3 is CASSYSWGRLAEKLFF. The CDR3 DNA follows: TGTGCCAGCAGTTACTCGTGGGGCAGGTTAGCCGAAAAACTGTTTTTT.

Regarding this clone: Other DNA sequences in the sample encode the same CDR3. The chain has TRBV7-9 and TRBJ2-3; D is tentatively TRBD1 or TRBD2 (5 bases each). The CDR3 length is 15 residues. In germline, CDR1 is SEHNR, CDR2 FQNEAQ (reference sequence). With 5 bases removed from V and 0 bases from J, the gap between germline ends came to 12 bases. CDR3 protein: CASSLQGPSTDTQYF. The CDR3 DNA reads as TGTGCCAGCAGCCTCCAGGGACCGAGCACAGATACGCAGTATTTT.

The rearrangement links TRBV7-8 to TRBJ1-6, with TRBD1 matching 8 bases. The germline gives CDR1 SGHVS, CDR2 FQNEAQ. The CDR3 has 15 amino acids. Trimming took 2 bases from V and 14 from J; bases not matched to a gene: 11. CDR3 nucleotides: TGTGCCAGCAGCTTACTCCGGACAGGGAACATTTCCCTCCACTTT. Translation: CASSLLRTGNISLHF. Full variable domain (outside the CDR3, taken from reference TRBV7-8 and TRBJ1-6): GAGVSQSPRYKVAKRGQDVALRCDPISGHVSLFWYQQALGQGPEFLTYFQNEAQLDKSGLPSDRFFAERPEGSVSTLKIQRTQQEDSAVYLCASSLLRTGNISLHFGNGTRLTVT.